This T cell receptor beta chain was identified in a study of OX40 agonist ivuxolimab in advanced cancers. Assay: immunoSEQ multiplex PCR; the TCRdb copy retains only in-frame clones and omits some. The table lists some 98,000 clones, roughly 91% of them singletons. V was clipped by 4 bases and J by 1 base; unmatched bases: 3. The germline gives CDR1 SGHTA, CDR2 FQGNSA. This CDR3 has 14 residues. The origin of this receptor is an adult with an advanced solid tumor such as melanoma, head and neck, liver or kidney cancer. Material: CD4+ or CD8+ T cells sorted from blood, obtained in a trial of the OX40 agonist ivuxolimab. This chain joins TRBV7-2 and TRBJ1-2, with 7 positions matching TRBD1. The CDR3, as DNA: TGTGCCAGCAGCTCCAGGGGGGGTAACTATGGCTACACCTTC. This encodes CASSSRGGNYGYTF. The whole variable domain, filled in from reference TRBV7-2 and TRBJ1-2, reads GAGVSQSPSNKVTEKGKDVELRCDPISGHTALYWYRQSLGQGLEFLIYFQGNSAPDKSGLPSDRFSAERTGGSVSTLTIQRTQQEDSAVYLCASSSRGGNYGYTFGSGTRLTVV.